This passage covers 22 T cell receptor beta chains from one sample sequenced in a study of lymphopenia after photon versus proton radiotherapy. Sequenced by immunoSEQ multiplex PCR; TCRdb stores in-frame clones only, minus some. The data show around 55,000 clones, approximately 84% seen once. Here the sequenced sample was peripheral blood, taken from a patient treated with proton-based radiotherapy. The receptors shown here come from a man in his sixties with pancreatic cancer.

The chain uses TRBV30 and TRBJ2-5, with no clear D. CDR1 and CDR2 from the germline V gene are GTSNPN and SVGIG (reference sequence). The CDR3 has 12 residues. The CDR3 DNA reads as TGTGGGGCCTGGAGTGGGGTGGGGACCCAGTACTTC. Translating it yields CGAWSGVGTQYF.

V is TRBV27 and J is TRBJ2-2, with 7 bases matching TRBD2. The CDR3 covers 17 residues. Germline V gene lookup returns CDR1 MNHEY and CDR2 SMNVEV (reference sequence). V gave up 1 base and J gave up 3 bases; unmatched junction bases: 8. As DNA, the CDR3 is TGTGCCAGCAGTTTATTCGGTGCGGGAGCGGACACCGGGGAGCTGTTTTTT. Translating it yields CASSLFGAGADTGELFF.

This chain connects TRBV5-1 to TRBJ2-7; D gene uncertain. CDR1 and CDR2 from the germline V gene are SGHRS and YFSETQ. Trimming stripped 4 bases from V and 3 bases from J, with 14 bases between. There are 14 residues in the CDR3. Written as DNA, the CDR3 is TGCGCCAGCAGCGTCACGACCTCCATCTACGAGCAGTACTTC. Its translation: CASSVTTSIYEQYF.

V usage is TRBV6-5 and J usage is TRBJ2-3; D is perhaps TRBD2 (5 bases). The CDR3 contains 13 residues. Between the trimmed V and J ends, which lost 6 bases and 4 bases, there was a span of 11 bases. Germline V gene sequence: CDR1 MNHEY, CDR2 SVGAGI. This chain's CDR3 is CASRTDYSDTQYF. Here the CDR3 DNA reads TGTGCCAGCAGAACTGACTACTCAGATACGCAGTATTTT.

V and J are TRBV19 and TRBJ1-5; 8 nucleotides agree with TRBD1. V dropped 5 bases and J dropped 3; count of bases not matched to a gene: 3. This CDR3 region has 14 residues. The germline CDR1 and CDR2 sequences are LNHDA and SQIVND (reference sequence). This CDR3 reads CASSQTGANQPQHF. The CDR3, as DNA: TGTGCCAGTAGTCAGACAGGGGCCAATCAGCCCCAGCATTTT.

The rearrangement uses TRBV7-2 and TRBJ2-3, with 11 bases that match TRBD1. With V trimmed by 6 bases and J by 10 bases, 9 bases remained unmatched. This CDR3 has 14 amino acids. The germline V gene encodes CDR1 SGHTA and CDR2 FQGNSA. The CDR3 here is CASSLGQGAFPQYF. CDR3 coding DNA: TGTGCCAGCAGTCTAGGACAGGGGGCGTTTCCGCAGTATTTT. The whole variable domain, remainder taken from reference TRBV7-2 and TRBJ2-3, is GAGVSQSPSNKVTEKGKDVELRCDPISGHTALYWYRQSLGQGLEFLIYFQGNSAPDKSGLPSDRFSAERTGGSVSTLTIQRTQQEDSAVYLCASSLGQGAFPQYFGPGTRLTVL.

This clone was detected once. The CDR3 DNA sequence: TGTGCCAGCAGCGGCGGCCCAATAATCTATGGCTACACCTTC. It is translated as CASSGGPIIYGYTF. The rearrangement joins TRBV5-4 to TRBJ1-2; D gene ambiguous. V was shortened by 4 bases and J by 4 bases, with 14 bases between the two germline ends. This CDR3 has 14 amino acids. Per germline, CDR1 SGHNT and CDR2 YYREEE (reference sequence).

This chain links TRBV6-5 with TRBJ1-6; TRBD1 is a possible D gene (5 bases). V shed 3 bases and J shed 6 bases, with 12 bases lying between them. The CDR3 totals 15 residues. Per germline, CDR1 MNHEY and CDR2 SVGAGI. The chain's CDR3 is CASSYQGGSNSPLHF. The CDR3 coding sequence is TGTGCCAGCAGTTATCAGGGAGGGTCTAATTCACCCCTCCACTTT.

This clone was found once. The chain carries TRBV6-4 and TRBJ2-1; D uncertain. This CDR3 has 15 amino acids. Germline CDR1 is MRHNA and CDR2 is SNTAGT. Trimming left V 4 bases short and J 0 bases short, with 10 bases between. The CDR3 DNA reads TGTGCCAGCAGTGTGACCTCAAGCTCCTACAATGAGCAGTTCTTC. As protein: CASSVTSSSYNEQFF.

Concerning this clone itself: The junction does not match germline at one end; this may be a read error. In DNA, the CDR3 is TGTGCTAGCAGCTCCCACGTAGCCGCTGAAGCTTTCTTT. It encodes CASSSHVAAEAFF. This rearrangement joins TRBV7-7 to TRBJ1-1; unclear D gene. Germline assignment: CDR1 SSHAT and CDR2 FNYEAQ (reference sequence). The length of the CDR3 is 13 residues.

In this sample, this clone turned up once. CDR3 in DNA: TGTGCTGACAAGAAAGGGGCTAGCGGGAGTAATAAGCAGTTCTTC. This codes for CADKKGASGSNKQFF. This chain joins TRBV2 and TRBJ2-1; 10 bases align to TRBD2. Per the germline V gene, CDR1 is SNHLY and CDR2 is FYNNEI. The length of the CDR3 is 15 residues.

The J gene is TRBJ2-7, the V gene TRBV29-1; TRBD2 agrees at 8 bases. J gave up 6 bases and V 5 bases, and 18 bases lay outside the gene matches. The CDR3 is made up of 16 amino acids. Germline V gene sequence: CDR1 SQVTM, CDR2 ANQGSEA. CDR3 sequence: CSVSGVMTGGSLEQYF. In DNA form, the CDR3 reads TGCAGCGTTTCCGGTGTGATGACGGGAGGGTCGCTCGAGCAGTACTTC.

The chain has TRBV27 and TRBJ2-7, with TRBD1 as a possible D gene (5 bases). The germline V and J ends were trimmed by 3 bases and 6 bases, with 15 bases remaining between them. This CDR3 contains 14 residues. In germline, CDR1 is MNHEY, CDR2 SMNVEV (reference sequence). This chain's CDR3 is CASSLLDRTAEQYF. The CDR3 DNA is TGTGCCAGCAGTTTGTTAGACAGAACAGCCGAGCAGTACTTC.

The rearrangement uses TRBV28 and TRBJ1-2; TRBD1 might be the D (6 bases). There are 13 residues in the CDR3. V gave up 3 bases and J gave up 3 bases, with 8 bases separating them. The germline V gene has CDR1 MDHEN and CDR2 SYDVKM. CDR3 in DNA: TGTGCCAGCAGTTTCAGGGGCCACTATGGCTACACCTTC. This encodes CASSFRGHYGYTF.

This sequence joins TRBV6-6 and TRBJ2-7; TRBD1 aligns across 9 bases. The CDR3 has 15 residues. Germline assignment: CDR1 MNHNY and CDR2 SVGAGI (reference sequence). The junction had 11 bases not matched to a gene; V was cut back by 6 bases and J by 5 bases. The CDR3: CASSRPRGQGDEQYF. CDR3 nucleotides: TGTGCCAGCAGCCGTCCTAGGGGACAGGGCGACGAGCAGTACTTC.

This chain uses TRBV30 with TRBJ1-5; D is undetermined. Trimming stripped 1 base from V and 0 bases from J, with 7 bases between. There are 14 residues in the CDR3. Per the germline V gene, CDR1 is GTSNPN and CDR2 is SVGIG (reference sequence). The chain's CDR3 is CAWSELNSNQPQHF. CDR3 nucleotide sequence: TGTGCCTGGAGTGAGCTAAATAGCAATCAGCCCCAGCATTTT.

The gene calls are TRBV12-5 and TRBJ1-1; D is unresolved. In germline, CDR1 is LGHNT, CDR2 FRNRAP. The CDR3 contains 14 residues. V lost 3 bases, J lost 6 bases, and 14 bases lay in between. The DNA of the CDR3 is TGTGCTAGTGGTTTAGGAGACGGCGGCTCTGAAGCTTTCTTT. Amino acid sequence: CASGLGDGGSEAFF.

This clone was counted only a few times. V gene TRBV28 combines with J gene TRBJ2-1, with 13 bases aligning to TRBD2. Germline CDR1 MDHEN, CDR2 SYDVKM. V was clipped by 6 bases and J by 7 bases; unmatched bases: 3. The CDR3 has 14 amino acids. CDR3 bases: TGTGCCAGCAGGCCGGGACTAGCGGGAAATGAGCAGTTCTTC. Encoded protein: CASRPGLAGNEQFF.

The chain couples TRBV14 to TRBJ1-1, with D tentatively TRBD1 (6 bases). Germline V gene sequence: CDR1 SGHDN, CDR2 FVKESK. CDR3 size: 13 residues. Trimming cost V 5 bases and J 3 bases, with 10 bases left between them. The CDR3 sequence is CASSSTGYTEAFF. The CDR3 DNA reads as TGTGCCAGCAGCTCGACAGGATACACTGAAGCTTTCTTT.

The chain carries TRBV6-6 and TRBJ1-5; TRBD1 aligns across 9 bases. V lost 5 bases to trimming and J lost 6 bases; unmatched junction nucleotides: 11. The CDR3 consists of 16 residues. Germline CDR1 is MNHNY and CDR2 is SVGAGI (reference sequence). CDR3 in amino acids: CASSKSRQGGSQPQHF. CDR3 sequence (DNA): TGTGCCAGCAGTAAAAGCCGACAGGGGGGATCTCAGCCCCAGCATTTT.

The CDR3 coding sequence is TGTGCCAGCACTATAGGACAGGGTCTAGGGCAGCCCCAGCATTTT. This translates into CASTIGQGLGQPQHF. The chain joins TRBV2 to TRBJ1-5; 8 bases are shared with TRBD1. V shed 7 bases, J shed 7 bases, and the junction held 12 bases outside the gene matches. This CDR3 is built from 15 residues. Germline lookup yields CDR1 SNHLY and CDR2 FYNNEI.

This chain links TRBV6-1 with TRBJ2-3; D gene unclear. The CDR3 has 11 amino acids. V dropped 10 bases and J dropped 3 bases, with 8 bases sitting between them. The germline V gene has CDR1 MNHNS and CDR2 SASEGT. The CDR3 bases are TGTGCCACCCAGATAACAGATACGCAGTATTTT. It codes for CATQITDTQYF.